Sequencing of this TCR beta chain was carried out in a study of TIL therapy for anti-PD-1-resistant metastatic lung cancer. Across the study: Tumors were harvested before any PD-1/PD-L1 blockade.

Sequencing used immunoSEQ v3. Produced via immunoSEQ multiplex PCR; TCRdb's table is partial and in-frame only. The sample contains tens of thousands of clones, around three quarters of which appear only once. CDR3 length equals 15 residues. The V end lost 0 bases, the J end lost 3 bases, and 10 bases lay between the germline ends. From germline, CDR1 is SGHVS and CDR2 FNYEAQ. This clone was observed once. Regarding time point: pre-treatment sample, taken before nivolumab and TIL therapy. V and J are TRBV7-6 and TRBJ2-3, with D perhaps matching TRBD2 (5 bases). The clonotype was recovered from a person between 25 and 80 years old with non-small cell lung cancer. This sample comprised blood, obtained at baseline. CDR3 bases: TGTGCCAGCAGCTTAGCGCCTAGCCGAACAGATACGCAGTATTTT. It specifies CASSLAPSRTDTQYF.